This TCR beta chain was documented in a study of blood T cell repertoires in COVID-19. At the level of the study: There were acute and convalescent COVID-19 samples, and they came from the United States, Italy and Spain.

The data were produced by immunoSEQ multiplex PCR, yet TCRdb's version contains in-frame clones alone and is incomplete. The sample includes tens of thousands of clones, roughly 86% seen only once; the top ten take under 30%. The CDR3 totals 14 residues. The V gene lost 7 bases and the J gene lost 0 bases, with 12 bases spanning the gap. CDR1 is LNHDA, CDR2 SQIVND, per germline (reference sequence). The sequence was obtained from a human donor in a cohort sampled during active COVID-19. The sample taken for sequencing was peripheral blood. The chain links TRBV19 to TRBJ1-2; D is ambiguous. CDR3 DNA sequence: TGTGCCAGTAATGACCAGGTAGCTAACTATGGCTACACCTTC. This gives the protein CASNDQVANYGYTF.